Here is one T cell receptor beta chain with its context. The specificity of this receptor is unknown. Base qualities are not recorded, but no much larger clone differs from it by a single base. The collaborating institutions used their own protocols to collect whole blood in K2EDTA tubes. For TCRbeta analysis, collaborators shipped samples as frozen whole blood, isolated PBMCs, or DNA extracted from either of those sample types. The immunoSEQ Assay, a bias-controlled multiplex PCR, was used to amplify TCRbeta CDR3 regions from genomic DNA. The study's own analysis went as follows. Nucleated cell counts per sample were estimated from amplification of reference gene primers within the assay. Sequence reads were collapsed and filtered to measure the absolute abundance of every unique TCRbeta CDR3 rearrangement. For each sample, productive Simpson clonality was calculated as the square root of Simpson's diversity index over productive rearrangements. As stored in TCRdb, this immuneACCESS dataset retains in-frame rearrangements with V and J assigned. A fraction of the clones does not appear; measured against another copy, unresolved V genes explain less than half of the discrepancy, and the remainder lacks a known reason. The DNA gave D and trimming, while V, J and clone size come from that table. This sample is represented by under 150,000 clones; more than 70% of them were singletons. Less than 2% of the sample is in the top ten clones.

From V the trimming removes 5 bases and from J it removes 7 bases, while the gene matches leave 10 bases of the junction unaccounted for. Reading the germline V gene (reference sequence) gives CDR1 MNHEY and CDR2 SMNVEV. Its CDR3 holds 15 amino acids, cysteine through phenylalanine. Here the CDR3 DNA is all that survives: 45 bases in frame from base 1. The data were obtained in a study of blood T cell repertoires in COVID-19 (dated by TCRdb to the early 2020s). Context from the whole study: Samples covering the acute and convalescent phases of COVID-19 were provided by collaborators in the United States, Italy and Spain. The repertoires were released in a freely available public database meant as a resource for research on the immune response to SARS-CoV-2. The prospective study material was composed of cDNA or gDNA derived from T cells, B-cell-depleted T cells, or PBMCs. Samples came from the ongoing ImmuneRACE study (first 160 participants) plus 1,254 subjects from 6 global collaborators. Deeply sampled blood TCRbeta repertoires from subjects exposed to, actively infected with, or recovered from COVID-19 were included in the dataset. Where available, HLA class I and class II types were obtained from metadata supplied by the sample provider rather than from assay-based typing. Nearly every sample came with metadata listing a de-identified subject ID, COVID-19 status, age in years and sex.

Broad study findings and their caveats: Clinical and demographic metadata were provided uncurated, with the amount varying by source and participant.

The chain is encoded by TRBV27 joined to TRBJ1-1; 10 middle bases align to TRBD1. Sequences were obtained from peripheral blood. The clonotype originates from a human donor in a cohort sampled during active COVID-19. The DNA reads as follows: TGTGCCAGCAGTATAACCGGGACAGGGGCGATTGAAGCTTTCTTT. The resulting protein is CASSITGTGAIEAFF.